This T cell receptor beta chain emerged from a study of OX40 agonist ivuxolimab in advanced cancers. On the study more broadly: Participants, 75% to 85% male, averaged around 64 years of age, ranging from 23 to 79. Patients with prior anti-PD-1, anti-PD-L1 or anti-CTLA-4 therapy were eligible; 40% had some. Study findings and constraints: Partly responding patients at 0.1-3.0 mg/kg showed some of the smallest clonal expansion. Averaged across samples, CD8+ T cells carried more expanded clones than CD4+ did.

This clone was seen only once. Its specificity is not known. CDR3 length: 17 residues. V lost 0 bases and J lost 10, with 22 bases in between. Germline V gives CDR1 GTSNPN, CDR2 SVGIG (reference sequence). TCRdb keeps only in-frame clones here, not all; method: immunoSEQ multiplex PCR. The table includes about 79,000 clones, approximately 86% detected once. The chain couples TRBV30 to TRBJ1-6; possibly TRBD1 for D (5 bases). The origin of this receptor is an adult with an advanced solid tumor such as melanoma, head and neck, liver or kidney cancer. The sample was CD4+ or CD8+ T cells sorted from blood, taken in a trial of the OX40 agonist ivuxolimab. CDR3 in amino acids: CAWSVRKVGGRDSPLHF. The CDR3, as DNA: TGTGCCTGGAGTGTACGAAAGGTCGGGGGACGGGACTCACCCCTCCACTTT. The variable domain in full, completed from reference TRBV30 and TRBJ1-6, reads SQTIHQWPATLVQPVGSPLSLECTVEGTSNPNLYWYRQAAGRGLQLLFYSVGIGQISSEVPQNLSASRPQDRQFILSSKKLLLSDSGFYLCAWSVRKVGGRDSPLHFGNGTRLTVT.